This passage covers 16 T cell receptor beta chains from one sample sequenced in a study of regulatory T cells in long-lasting Graves disease. Time point of the sample: newly diagnosed GD, antithyroid drugs for less than 3 months. Construction of the TCR library relied on RNA isolated from PBMCs. According to the study, TCR beta libraries were built with iRepertoire HTBI primers and CDR3-region Arm-PCR. In TCRdb, the multiplex PCR reads were re-called with MiXCR into one record per CDR3 protein. Of over 450,000 distinct CDR3 sequences in the sample, 12% were seen once. The sample was also reused in another study, on T cells in Graves' hyperthyroidism and ophthalmopathy.

This specimen was peripheral blood mononuclear cells (PBMCs), taken at new diagnosis, from a patient treated with antithyroid drugs. The receptors come from a young woman with Graves disease.

This clonotype occurred a few times. The rearrangement joins TRBV5-4 to TRBJ2-3; TRBD2 is a possible D gene (6 bases). This CDR3 spans 13 amino acids. In germline, CDR1 is SGHNT, CDR2 YYREEE (reference sequence). The V end lost 6 bases, the J end lost 2 bases, and 10 bases lay between the germline ends. CDR3 in amino acids: CASNPSATDTQYF. The CDR3 coding sequence is TGTGCCAGCAACCCTAGCGCCACAGATACGCAGTATTTT.

As regards this clonotype: A read error is the likely source, as a far larger clone sits one nucleotide away. This rearrangement joins TRBV6-9 to TRBJ2-3; D is unresolved. V was clipped by 3 bases and J by 4 bases, with 17 bases between them. The CDR3 has 16 residues. Germline CDR1 is MNHGY and CDR2 is SVAAGI. CDR3 sequence (DNA): TGTGCCAGCAGTTACTCTACTGCCCAACTGGCAGATACGCAGTATTTT. Protein sequence: CASSYSTAQLADTQYF.

This clonotype showed up just a few times. The rearrangement joins TRBV6-2 or TRBV6-3 to TRBJ1-5; 7 bases line up with TRBD1. J was trimmed by 5 bases and V by 0 bases; bases with no gene match: 10. The CDR3 is 17 amino acids. Germline CDR1 MNHEY, CDR2 SVGEGT. The CDR3 DNA reads as TGTGCCAGCAGTTACTCGGCCCCAGGGGGTGGAGATCAGCCCCAGCATTTT. This gives the protein CASSYSAPGGGDQPQHF.

This clonotype was counted many times. The CDR3 nucleotides are TGTGCCAGCAGCGTAGGACAGGGGGCTGACTATGGCTACACCTTC. This translates into CASSVGQGADYGYTF. The chain joins TRBV9 to TRBJ1-2; TRBD1 matches 10 bases. Losses at the gene ends were 0 bases for V and 3 bases for J; bases not matched to a gene: 2. The CDR3 has 15 amino acids. Per germline, CDR1 SGDLS and CDR2 YYNGEE.

The chain joins TRBV2 to TRBJ2-1, with 11 bases fitting TRBD1. This CDR3 is built from 14 residues. J gave up 5 bases and V 7 bases, and 4 bases lay outside the gene matches. CDR1 and CDR2 from the germline V gene are SNHLY and FYNNEI. This CDR3 is CASKRTGGHNEQFF. The CDR3 nucleotides read TGTGCCAGCAAGAGGACAGGGGGCCACAATGAGCAGTTCTTC.

V gene TRBV6-1 combines with J gene TRBJ2-7; D possibly corresponds to TRBD1 (6 bases). CDR1 MNHNS and CDR2 SASEGT come from the germline V gene. Trimming cost V 6 bases and J 4 bases, with 16 bases left between them. CDR3 length: 14 amino acids. The CDR3 reads CASRRTVGAYEQYV. The CDR3 nucleotides read TGTGCCAGCAGGAGGACAGTCGGGGCATACGAGCAGTACGTC.

This clonotype was picked up many times. The chain is built from TRBV29-1 and TRBJ2-7; 10 nucleotides align to TRBD1. This CDR3 contains 12 residues. The germline V gene encodes CDR1 SQVTM and CDR2 ANQGSEA. J was trimmed by 6 bases and V by 6 bases; bases with no gene match: 5. In DNA, the CDR3 is TGCAGCGTGGGGACAGGGGTTGGCGAGCAGTACTTC. This gives the protein CSVGTGVGEQYF.

There are many counts of this clonotype. The V gene is TRBV29-1, the J gene TRBJ2-1; D call uncertain. The CDR3 is 12 amino acids. Germline CDR1 and CDR2: SQVTM and ANQGSEA. Trimming stripped 2 bases from V and 3 bases from J, with 5 bases between. CDR3 nucleotides: TGCAGCGTTGAACCGTACTACAATGAGCAGTTCTTC. It yields the protein CSVEPYYNEQFF.

The chain has TRBV20-1 and TRBJ2-7, with 10 bases matching TRBD2. The germline V gene has CDR1 DFQATT and CDR2 SNEGSKA (reference sequence). There are 14 residues in the CDR3. The J segment lost 2 bases and the V segment lost 5 bases, leaving 6 bases of the junction unmatched. The CDR3 nucleotides read TGCAGTGCTTACAGCGGGAGGGGTACCTACGAGCAGTACTTC. This encodes CSAYSGRGTYEQYF.

This clonotype has ten or more counts. The chain couples TRBV7-3 to TRBJ2-5, with a weak D call TRBD2 (6 bases). CDR1 and CDR2 (germline): SGHTA, FQGTGA. The CDR3 has 13 amino acids. The V gene lost 2 bases and the J gene lost 5 bases, with 9 bases spanning the gap. The CDR3 sequence is CASSLRGTETQYF. CDR3 nucleotide sequence: TGTGCCAGCAGCTTACGGGGGACGGAGACCCAGTACTTC.

This clonotype was seen repeatedly, ten times or more. The chain employs TRBV7-6 and TRBJ2-7, with TRBD2 matching 9 bases. This CDR3 has 15 residues. From germline, CDR1 is SGHVS and CDR2 FNYEAQ. Trimming at V came to 1 base and at J to 6 bases, leaving 7 bases not matched to a gene. CDR3 DNA sequence: TGTGCCAGCAGCTTAGATGTAGCGGGAGTCGCCGAGCAGTACTTC. Its translation is CASSLDVAGVAEQYF.

This clonotype was recorded at least ten times. This rearrangement joins TRBV28 to TRBJ2-3; TRBD2 agrees at 7 bases. Trimming removed 6 bases from V and 8 bases from J; junction bases left unmatched: 20. The CDR3 is 17 amino acids. Germline values: CDR1 MDHEN, CDR2 SYDVKM. The CDR3 DNA is TGTGCCAGCAGATACCACTCGACTAGCCCCCTCAGTAGTACGCAGTATTTT. It codes for CASRYHSTSPLSSTQYF.

The chain is built from TRBV19 and TRBJ2-6; a weak D match, TRBD1 (6 bases). Germline V gives CDR1 LNHDA, CDR2 SQIVND (reference sequence). Trimming stripped 9 bases from V and 2 bases from J, with 8 bases between. The CDR3 loop spans 13 amino acids. CDR3 region: CASHRAGANVLTF. As DNA, the CDR3 is TGTGCCAGCCACAGGGCTGGGGCCAACGTCCTGACTTTC.

This clonotype has a count of ten or more. This rearrangement joins TRBV19 to TRBJ1-1; TRBD1 agrees at 8 bases. CDR1 is LNHDA, CDR2 SQIVND, per germline (reference sequence). This CDR3 is built from 19 residues. V gave up 6 bases and J gave up 1 base; unmatched junction bases: 19. The CDR3 sequence is CASSTLRGTGQGANTEAFF. In DNA, the CDR3 is TGTGCCAGTAGCACTTTGCGGGGGACCGGCCAGGGGGCGAACACTGAAGCTTTCTTT.

This clonotype was seen ten or more times. The V and J genes are TRBV9 and TRBJ2-1; 9 nucleotides match TRBD2. The CDR3 totals 15 residues. The V gene's germline CDR1 is SGDLS and CDR2 YYNGEE. Trimming cost V 0 bases and J 5 bases; bases outside gene matches: 3. This CDR3 is CASSVGLADHNEQFF. CDR3 bases: TGTGCCAGCAGCGTAGGACTAGCGGATCACAATGAGCAGTTCTTC.

Points on this clonotype: A single base separates this from a much larger clone, so it may be a read error. The chain uses TRBV6-2 or TRBV6-3 and TRBJ2-7; weak D call: TRBD1 (6 bases). Matching the DNA end better, TRBJ2-1 makes the J call doubtful. CDR3 length: 14 amino acids. Germline V gives CDR1 MNHEY, CDR2 SVGEGT. CDR3 residues: CASRRTGRGNEQFF. The CDR3 DNA reads as TGTGCCAGCAGGAGAACAGGGAGAGGAAACGAGCAGTTCTTC.